The sequence of this T cell receptor (beta chain) was determined in a study of CD8+CD57+ T cells in acquired aplastic anemia. CDR3 length: 15 residues. Per germline, CDR1 MGHDK and CDR2 SYGVNS. Concerning this clonotype itself: Its antigen is still unknown. The junction shows a germline mismatch at one end, possibly a read error.

Patients chosen for sequencing had shown CD8+CD57+ cell expansion by flow cytometry. At the time of blood sampling, patients had not yet received any therapy. For CDR3 and TCR beta VDJ profiling, genomic DNA was the template used. TCRdb reprocessed the reads with MiXCR, giving one entry per CDR3 protein. This table has fewer than 200,000 distinct CDR3 sequences, roughly 50% appearing once. General study points: Some 29 shared CD8+ CDR3s appeared highly expressed within patients' immunodominant clones. Patients and controls had CD8+ Simpson's diversity values that were not significantly distinct.

This chain connects TRBV25-1 to TRBJ2-3; no firm D call. The sequencing input was sorted CD4+, CD8+, or CD8+CD57+ T cells (not recorded which) from PBMCs. The sequence was collected from a human donor with aplastic anemia. The CDR3 protein is CACSAPTVSTDTQYF. The DNA of the CDR3 is TGTGCCTGCAGTGCCCCGACGGTTAGCACAGATACGCAGTATTTT. The whole variable domain, remainder taken from reference TRBV25-1 and TRBJ2-3, is EADIYQTPRYLVIGTGKKITLECSQTMGHDKMYWYQQDPGMELHLIHYSYGVNSTEKGDLSSESTVSRIRTEHFPLTLESARPSHTSQYLCACSAPTVSTDTQYFGPGTRLTVL.